This T cell receptor beta chain was profiled in a study of cytomegalovirus exposure and HLA in healthy donors. The study's findings and limits: Rarity held for most TCR sequences, but there were some public TCRs that occurred in many donors.

Here immunoSEQ multiplex PCR was the method, and the copy in TCRdb shows in-frame clones only, minus some. The sample lists around 180,000 clones; 86% were seen once. The CDR3 totals 15 residues. The V and J ends lost 2 bases and 4 bases, in that order; junction bases with no gene match: 3. Per germline, CDR1 LNHNV and CDR2 YYDKDF (reference sequence). Comment on this clone: No antigen is known for it.

The TCR originated in a young woman in good health and CMV-seronegative. This chain joins TRBV15 and TRBJ2-7; 12 bases agree with TRBD2. Sequences were obtained from PBMCs. The CDR3 loop reads CATSRLGTSGYEQYF. CDR3 sequence (DNA): TGTGCCACCAGCAGATTAGGGACTAGCGGGTACGAGCAGTACTTC.